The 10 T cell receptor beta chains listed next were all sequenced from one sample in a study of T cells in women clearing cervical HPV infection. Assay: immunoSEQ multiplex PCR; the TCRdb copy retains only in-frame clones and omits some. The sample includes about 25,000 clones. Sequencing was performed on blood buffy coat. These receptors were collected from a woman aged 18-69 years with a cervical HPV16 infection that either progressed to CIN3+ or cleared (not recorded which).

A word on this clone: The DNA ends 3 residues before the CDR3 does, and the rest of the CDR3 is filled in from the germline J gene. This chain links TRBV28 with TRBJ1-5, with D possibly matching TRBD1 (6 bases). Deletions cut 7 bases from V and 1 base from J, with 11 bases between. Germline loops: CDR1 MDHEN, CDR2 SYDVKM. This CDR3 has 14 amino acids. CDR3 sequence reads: CASNRVMSNQPQHF. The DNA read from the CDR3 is TGTGCCAGCAACAGGGTAATGAGCAATCAGCCC.

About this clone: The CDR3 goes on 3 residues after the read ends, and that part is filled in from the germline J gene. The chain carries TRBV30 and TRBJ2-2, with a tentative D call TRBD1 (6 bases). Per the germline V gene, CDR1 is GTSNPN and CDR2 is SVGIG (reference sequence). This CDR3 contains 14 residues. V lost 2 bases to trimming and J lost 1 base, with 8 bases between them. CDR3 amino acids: CAWSKGVNTGELFF. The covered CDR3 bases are TGTGCCTGGAGTAAGGGGGTGAACACCGGGGAG.

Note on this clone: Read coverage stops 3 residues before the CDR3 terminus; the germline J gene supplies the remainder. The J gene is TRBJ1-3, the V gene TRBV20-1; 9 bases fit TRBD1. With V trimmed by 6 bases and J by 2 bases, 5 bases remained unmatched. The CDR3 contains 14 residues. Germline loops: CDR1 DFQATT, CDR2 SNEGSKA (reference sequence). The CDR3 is CSALGQGTGNTIYF. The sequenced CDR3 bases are TGCAGTGCCCTAGGACAGGGGACTGGAAACACC.

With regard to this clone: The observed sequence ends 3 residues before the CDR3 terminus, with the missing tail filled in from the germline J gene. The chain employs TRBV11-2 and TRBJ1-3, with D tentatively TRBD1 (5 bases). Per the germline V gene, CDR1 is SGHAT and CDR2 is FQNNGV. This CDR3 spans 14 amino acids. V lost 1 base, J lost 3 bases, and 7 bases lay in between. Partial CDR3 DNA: TGTGCCAGCAGCTTAGTTCAGGGTGGAAACACC. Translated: CASSLVQGGNT. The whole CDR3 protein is CASSLVQGGNTIYF.

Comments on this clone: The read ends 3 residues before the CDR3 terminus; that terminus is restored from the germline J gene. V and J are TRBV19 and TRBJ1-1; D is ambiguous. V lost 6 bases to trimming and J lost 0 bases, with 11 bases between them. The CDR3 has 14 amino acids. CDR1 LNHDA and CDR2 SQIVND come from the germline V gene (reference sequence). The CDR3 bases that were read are TGTGCCAGTAGCTACGGGGATCTGAACACTGAA. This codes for CASSYGDLNTE. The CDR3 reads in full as CASSYGDLNTEAFF.

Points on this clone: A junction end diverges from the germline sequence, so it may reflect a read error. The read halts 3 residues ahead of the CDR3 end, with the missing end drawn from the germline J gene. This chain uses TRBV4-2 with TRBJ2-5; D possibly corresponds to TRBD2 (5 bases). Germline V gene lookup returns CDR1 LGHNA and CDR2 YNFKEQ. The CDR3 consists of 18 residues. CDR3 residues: CASSQVRVSGRAQETQYF. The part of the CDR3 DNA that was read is TGCGCCAGCAGCCAAGTGAGGGTTAGTGGAAGGGCGCAAGAGACC.

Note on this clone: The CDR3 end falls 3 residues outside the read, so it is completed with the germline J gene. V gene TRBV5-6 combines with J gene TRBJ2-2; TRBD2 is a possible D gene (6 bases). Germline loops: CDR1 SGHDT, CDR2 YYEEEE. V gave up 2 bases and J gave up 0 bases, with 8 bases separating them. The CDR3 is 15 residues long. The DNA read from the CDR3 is TGTGCCAGCAGCTTCGGGACTGCGAACACCGGGGAG. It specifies CASSFGTANTGE. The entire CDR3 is CASSFGTANTGELFF.

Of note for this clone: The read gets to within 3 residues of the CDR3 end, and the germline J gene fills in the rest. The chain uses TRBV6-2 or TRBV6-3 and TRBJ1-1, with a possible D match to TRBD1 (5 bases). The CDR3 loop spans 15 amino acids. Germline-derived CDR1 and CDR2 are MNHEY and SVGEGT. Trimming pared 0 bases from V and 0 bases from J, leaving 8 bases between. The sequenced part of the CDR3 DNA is TGTGCCAGCAGTTACTCGCGGGGCCTGAACACTGAA. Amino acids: CASSYSRGLNTE. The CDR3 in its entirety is CASSYSRGLNTEAFF.

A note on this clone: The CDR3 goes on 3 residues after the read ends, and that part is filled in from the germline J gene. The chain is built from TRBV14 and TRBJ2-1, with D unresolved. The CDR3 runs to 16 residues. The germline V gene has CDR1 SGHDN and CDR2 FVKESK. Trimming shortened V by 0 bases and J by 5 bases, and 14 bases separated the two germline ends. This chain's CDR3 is CASSQDWLVPDNEQFF. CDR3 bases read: TGTGCCAGCAGCCAAGATTGGCTAGTCCCCGACAATGAG.

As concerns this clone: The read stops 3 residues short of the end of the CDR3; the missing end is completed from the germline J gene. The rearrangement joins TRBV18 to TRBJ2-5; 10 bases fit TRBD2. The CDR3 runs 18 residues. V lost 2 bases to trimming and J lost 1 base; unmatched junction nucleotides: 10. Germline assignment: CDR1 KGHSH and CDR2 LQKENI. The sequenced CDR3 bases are TGTGCCAGCTCACCAAACCCTCCGGGACTAGCGTCCCAAGAGACC. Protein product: CASSPNPPGLASQET. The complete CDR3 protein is CASSPNPPGLASQETQYF.